Detailed here is one T cell receptor (beta chain). Its antigen specificity is not known. Per-nucleotide qualities are absent, and no much larger clonotype sits a single base away. This record belongs to a study (dated by TCRdb to between 2022 and 2023). The paper's findings and limits, for the study overall: According to the authors, more investigation is needed, including longitudinal sampling and evaluation of a control group.

Survey-level sequencing on the immunoSEQ platform was used to profile TCR beta chain repertoires. In the source study's methods: CDR3 amino acid length spectratypes and V-J pairing frequencies were compared, and repertoire diversity was measured with the inverse Simpson index. To annotate clonotypes specific to SARS-CoV-2, CMV, influenza A and EBV, TCR beta CDR3 sequences were compared against VDJdb. TCRdb's version of the immuneACCESS table is confined to in-frame rearrangements and falls short of the full clone set. An unresolved V gene accounts for under half of the shortfall where checked; the remainder is of unknown origin. That table is the source of V, J and clone size, and D and trimming were worked out from the DNA. The sample data list tens of thousands of clones, and approximately 95% of these were observed just once. Over 8.5% of the sample rests with the top ten. For TCR beta sequencing, genomic DNA was taken from unsorted PBMCs, and those PBMCs had been isolated from peripheral blood.

From its cysteine to its phenylalanine, the CDR3 spans 15 amino acids. The retained sequence is limited to the CDR3, 45 bases, with the frame set at the first base. Based on the germline V gene, the CDR1 and CDR2 sequences are MDHEN and SYDVKM. V is reduced by 6 bases and J by 0 bases, leaving a spacing of 9 bases between them. The material sequenced was PBMCs. The chain is encoded by TRBV28 joined to TRBJ1-6, and possibly TRBD1, on 6 matching bases. The sequence came from a man aged 35-49 years with rheumatoid arthritis. The CDR3 here reads CASRDSLSYNSPLHF. The DNA reads as follows: TGTGCCAGCAGGGACAGCCTCTCCTATAATTCACCCCTCCACTTT.